This T cell receptor (beta chain) was captured by sequencing in a study of T cells in Graves' hyperthyroidism and ophthalmopathy. This clonotype has a count of ten or more. Its target is unknown. Whole-study findings and limits: Most clonotypes expanded in thyroid above 0.001 were likewise present in blood. The model made its ophthalmopathy prediction, and onset followed a median around six months later.

Amplified regions were TCR beta CDR3 sequences from RNA transcripts. The TCR CDR3 was amplified in a first-round RT-PCR using the HTBI primer set. TCRdb re-called the multiplex PCR reads with MiXCR, one entry per CDR3 protein. The data show roughly 530,000 distinct CDR3 sequences, roughly a sixth seen once. Reasons for excluding patients were uncontrolled infection, other autoimmune disease, pregnancy or lactation. The CDR3 totals 12 residues. The V end was cut by 7 bases, the J end by 0 bases, with 9 bases between. Per germline, CDR1 SQVTM and CDR2 ANQGSEA. The chain joins TRBV29-1 to TRBJ1-1, with D possibly being TRBD1 (5 bases). Source material: blood. The TCR comes from a woman between 18 and 30 years old with Graves' ophthalmopathy. CDR3 nucleotides: TGCAGCGGGGGACGTGTGAACACTGAAGCTTTCTTT. Its protein is CSGGRVNTEAFF. The full variable domain, in which reference TRBV29-1 and TRBJ1-1 provide the parts outside the CDR3, is SAVISQKPSRDICQRGTSLTIQCQVDSQVTMMFWYRQQPGQSLTLIATANQGSEATYESGFVIDKFPISRPNLTFSTLTVSNMSPEDSSIYLCSGGRVNTEAFFGQGTRLTVV.